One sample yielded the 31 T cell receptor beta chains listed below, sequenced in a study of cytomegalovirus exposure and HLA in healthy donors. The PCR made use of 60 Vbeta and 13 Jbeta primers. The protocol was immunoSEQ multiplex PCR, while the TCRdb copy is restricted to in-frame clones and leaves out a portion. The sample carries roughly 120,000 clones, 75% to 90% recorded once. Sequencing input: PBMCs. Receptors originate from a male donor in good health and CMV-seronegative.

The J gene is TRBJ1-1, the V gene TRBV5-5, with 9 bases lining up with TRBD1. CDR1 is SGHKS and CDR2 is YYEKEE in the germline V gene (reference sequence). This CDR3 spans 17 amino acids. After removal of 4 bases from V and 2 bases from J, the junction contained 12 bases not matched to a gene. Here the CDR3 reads CASSAGQGLRGNTEAFF. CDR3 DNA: TGTGCCAGCAGCGCAGGACAGGGGTTGAGAGGAAACACTGAAGCTTTCTTT.

CDR3 protein: CASTRTGFSTLNTEAFF. The CDR3 DNA is TGTGCCAGCACCAGGACAGGTTTCTCCACTTTGAACACTGAAGCTTTCTTT. The chain combines TRBV5-8 with TRBJ1-1, with 7 bases identical to TRBD1. Germline V gene data show CDR1 as SGHTS and CDR2 as YDEGEE. V lost 6 bases to trimming and J lost 0 bases; unmatched junction nucleotides: 14. This CDR3 is 17 amino acids long.

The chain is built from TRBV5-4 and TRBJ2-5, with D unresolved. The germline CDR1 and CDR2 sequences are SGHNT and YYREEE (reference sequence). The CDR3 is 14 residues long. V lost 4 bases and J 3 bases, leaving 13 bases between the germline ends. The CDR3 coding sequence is TGTGCCAGCAGCCCGATTGACACAGAAGAGACCCAGTACTTC. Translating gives CASSPIDTEETQYF.

As DNA, the CDR3 is TGTGCCACCAGGGAACAGGTTGATCAGCCCCAGCATTTT. Protein sequence: CATREQVDQPQHF. The chain combines TRBV15 with TRBJ1-5, with D possibly matching TRBD1 (5 bases). This CDR3 contains 13 residues. V lost 6 bases and J 5 bases, leaving 11 bases between the germline ends. The germline CDR1 and CDR2 sequences are LNHNV and YYDKDF (reference sequence).

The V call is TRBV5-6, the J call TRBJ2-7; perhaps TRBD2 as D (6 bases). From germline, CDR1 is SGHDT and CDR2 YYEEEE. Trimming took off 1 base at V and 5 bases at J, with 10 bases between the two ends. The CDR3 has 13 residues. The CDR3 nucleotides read TGTGCCAGCAGCTTGCGGGGGACCCACGAGCAGTACTTC. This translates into CASSLRGTHEQYF.

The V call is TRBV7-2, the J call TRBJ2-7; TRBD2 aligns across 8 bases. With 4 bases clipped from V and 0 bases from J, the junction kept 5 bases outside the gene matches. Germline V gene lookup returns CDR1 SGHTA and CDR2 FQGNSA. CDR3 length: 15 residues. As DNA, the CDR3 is TGTGCCAGCAGCTCTATAGCGGGAAGCTCCTACGAGCAGTACTTC. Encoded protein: CASSSIAGSSYEQYF. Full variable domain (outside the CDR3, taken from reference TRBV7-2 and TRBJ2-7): GAGVSQSPSNKVTEKGKDVELRCDPISGHTALYWYRQSLGQGLEFLIYFQGNSAPDKSGLPSDRFSAERTGGSVSTLTIQRTQQEDSAVYLCASSSIAGSSYEQYFGPGTRLTVT.

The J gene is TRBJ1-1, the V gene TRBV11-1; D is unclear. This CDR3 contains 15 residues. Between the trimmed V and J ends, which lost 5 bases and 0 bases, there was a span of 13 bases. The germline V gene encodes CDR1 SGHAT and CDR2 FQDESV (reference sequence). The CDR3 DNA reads TGTGCCAGCAGCCGTCCCGAACGGTTGAACACTGAAGCTTTCTTT. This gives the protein CASSRPERLNTEAFF.

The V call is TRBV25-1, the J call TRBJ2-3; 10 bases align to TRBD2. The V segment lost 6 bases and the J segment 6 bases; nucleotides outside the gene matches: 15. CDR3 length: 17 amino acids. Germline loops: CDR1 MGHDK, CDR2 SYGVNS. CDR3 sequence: CASRQPEPAGGPDTQYF. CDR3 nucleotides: TGTGCCAGCAGACAACCTGAACCAGCGGGGGGGCCGGATACGCAGTATTTT. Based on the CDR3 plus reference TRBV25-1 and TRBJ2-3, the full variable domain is EADIYQTPRYLVIGTGKKITLECSQTMGHDKMYWYQQDPGMELHLIHYSYGVNSTEKGDLSSESTVSRIRTEHFPLTLESARPSHTSQYLCASRQPEPAGGPDTQYFGPGTRLTVL.

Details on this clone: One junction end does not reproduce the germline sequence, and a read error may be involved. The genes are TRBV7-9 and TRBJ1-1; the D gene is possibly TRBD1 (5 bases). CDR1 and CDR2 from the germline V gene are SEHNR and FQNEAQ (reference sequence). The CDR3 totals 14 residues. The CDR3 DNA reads TGTTCCAGCAAGGGACTTCGTTTGAACACTGAAGCTTTCTTT. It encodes CSSKGLRLNTEAFF.

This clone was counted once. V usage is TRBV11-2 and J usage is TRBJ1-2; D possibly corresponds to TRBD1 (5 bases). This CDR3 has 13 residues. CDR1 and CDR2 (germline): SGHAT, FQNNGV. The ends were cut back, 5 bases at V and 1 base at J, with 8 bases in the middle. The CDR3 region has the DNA TGTGCCAGCAGCCGGGACTATAACTATGGCTACACCTTC. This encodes CASSRDYNYGYTF.

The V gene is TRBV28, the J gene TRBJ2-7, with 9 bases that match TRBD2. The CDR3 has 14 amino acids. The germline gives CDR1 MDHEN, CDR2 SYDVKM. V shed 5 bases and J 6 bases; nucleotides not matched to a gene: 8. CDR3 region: CASSRGLAPREQYF. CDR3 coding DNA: TGTGCCAGCAGTCGGGGACTAGCTCCTCGCGAGCAGTACTTC.

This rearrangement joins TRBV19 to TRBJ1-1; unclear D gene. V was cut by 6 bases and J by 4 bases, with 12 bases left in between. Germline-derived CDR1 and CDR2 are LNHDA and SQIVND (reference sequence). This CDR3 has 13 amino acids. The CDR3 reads CASSGVGGTEAFF. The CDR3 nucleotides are TGTGCCAGTAGCGGGGTGGGAGGCACTGAAGCTTTCTTT.

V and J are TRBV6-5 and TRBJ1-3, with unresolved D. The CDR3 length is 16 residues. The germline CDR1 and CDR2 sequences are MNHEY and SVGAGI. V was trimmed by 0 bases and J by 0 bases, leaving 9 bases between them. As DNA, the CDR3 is TGTGCCAGCAGTTACTCGAGACCTAGCTCTGGAAACACCATATATTTT. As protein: CASSYSRPSSGNTIYF.

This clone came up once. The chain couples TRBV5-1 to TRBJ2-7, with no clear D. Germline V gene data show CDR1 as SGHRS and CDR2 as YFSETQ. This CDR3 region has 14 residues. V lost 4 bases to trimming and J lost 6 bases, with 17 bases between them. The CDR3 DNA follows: TGCGCCAGCAGCCCCGGATCCCCTGGCGGCGAGCAGTACTTC. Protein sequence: CASSPGSPGGEQYF.

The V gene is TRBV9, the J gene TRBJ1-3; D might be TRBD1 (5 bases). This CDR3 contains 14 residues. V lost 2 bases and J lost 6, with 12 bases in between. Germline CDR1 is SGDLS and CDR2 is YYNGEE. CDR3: CASSVGGKTNTIYF. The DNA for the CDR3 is TGTGCCAGCAGCGTCGGGGGGAAGACAAACACCATATATTTT.

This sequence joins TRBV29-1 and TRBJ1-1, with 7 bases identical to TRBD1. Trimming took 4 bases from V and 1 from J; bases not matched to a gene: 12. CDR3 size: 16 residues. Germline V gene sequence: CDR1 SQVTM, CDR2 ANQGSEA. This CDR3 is CSVGKKPGQRNTEAFF. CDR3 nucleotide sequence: TGCAGCGTTGGGAAAAAGCCGGGACAGAGGAACACTGAAGCTTTCTTT.

This CDR3 reads CASSIGTSGGNNEQFF. In DNA, the CDR3 is TGTGCCAGCAGCATTGGGACTAGCGGGGGTAACAATGAGCAGTTCTTC. The rearrangement links TRBV9 to TRBJ2-1; 14 nucleotides match TRBD2. This CDR3 spans 16 amino acids. V lost 4 bases to trimming and J lost 5 bases; unmatched junction nucleotides: 5. In germline, CDR1 is SGDLS, CDR2 YYNGEE. Full variable domain (remainder filled in from reference TRBV9 and TRBJ2-1): DSGVTQTPKHLITATGQRVTLRCSPRSGDLSVYWYQQSLDQGLQFLIQYYNGEERAKGNILERFSAQQFPDLHSELNLSSLELGDSALYFCASSIGTSGGNNEQFFGPGTRLTVL.

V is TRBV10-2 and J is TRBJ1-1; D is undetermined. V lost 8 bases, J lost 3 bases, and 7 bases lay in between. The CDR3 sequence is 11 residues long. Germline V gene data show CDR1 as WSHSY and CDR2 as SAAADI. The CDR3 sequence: CASHRDTEAFF. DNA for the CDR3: TGCGCCAGCCACAGAGACACTGAAGCTTTCTTT.

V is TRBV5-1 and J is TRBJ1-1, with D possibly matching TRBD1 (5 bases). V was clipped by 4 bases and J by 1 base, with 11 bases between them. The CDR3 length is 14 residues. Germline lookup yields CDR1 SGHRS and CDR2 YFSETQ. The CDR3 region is CASSQRTGNTEAFF. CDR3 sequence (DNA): TGCGCCAGCAGCCAAAGAACAGGGAACACTGAAGCTTTCTTT.

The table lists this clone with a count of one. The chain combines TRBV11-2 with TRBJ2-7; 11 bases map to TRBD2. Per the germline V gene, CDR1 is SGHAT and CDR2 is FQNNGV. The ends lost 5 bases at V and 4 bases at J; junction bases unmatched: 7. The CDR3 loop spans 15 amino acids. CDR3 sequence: CASSLQLAGEYEQYF. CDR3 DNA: TGTGCCAGCAGCCTCCAACTAGCGGGAGAGTACGAGCAGTACTTC.

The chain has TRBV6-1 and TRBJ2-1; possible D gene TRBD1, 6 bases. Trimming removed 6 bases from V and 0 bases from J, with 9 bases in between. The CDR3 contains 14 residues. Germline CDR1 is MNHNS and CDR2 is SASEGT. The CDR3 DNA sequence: TGTGCCAGCAGGGACAGCACCTCCTACAATGAGCAGTTCTTC. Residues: CASRDSTSYNEQFF.

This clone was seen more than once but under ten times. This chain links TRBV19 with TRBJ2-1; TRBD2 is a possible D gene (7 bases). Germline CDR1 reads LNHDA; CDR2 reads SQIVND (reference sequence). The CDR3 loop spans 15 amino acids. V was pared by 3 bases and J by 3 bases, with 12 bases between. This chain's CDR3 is CASSMGAGDYNEQFF. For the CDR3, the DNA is TGTGCCAGTAGTATGGGGGCGGGAGACTACAATGAGCAGTTCTTC.

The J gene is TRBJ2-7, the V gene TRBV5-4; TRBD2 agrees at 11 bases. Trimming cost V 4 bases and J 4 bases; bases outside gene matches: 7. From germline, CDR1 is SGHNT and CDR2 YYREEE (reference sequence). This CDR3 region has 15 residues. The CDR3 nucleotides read TGTGCCAGCAGCGTTAGCGGGAGGGCCGGGTACGAGCAGTACTTC. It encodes CASSVSGRAGYEQYF.

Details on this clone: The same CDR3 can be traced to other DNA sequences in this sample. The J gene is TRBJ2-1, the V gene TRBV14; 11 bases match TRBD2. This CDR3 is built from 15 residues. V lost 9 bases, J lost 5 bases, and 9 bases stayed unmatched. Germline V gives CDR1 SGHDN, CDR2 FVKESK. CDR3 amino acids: CASSILAGANNEQFF. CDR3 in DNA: TGTGCCAGTAGCATACTAGCGGGAGCTAACAATGAGCAGTTCTTC.

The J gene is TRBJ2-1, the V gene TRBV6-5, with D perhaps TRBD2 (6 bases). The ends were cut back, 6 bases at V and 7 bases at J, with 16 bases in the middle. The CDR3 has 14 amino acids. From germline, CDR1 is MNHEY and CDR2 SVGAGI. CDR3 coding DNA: TGTGCCAGCAGCCCGCCCGGGAGTCGAAATGAGCAGTTCTTC. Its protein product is CASSPPGSRNEQFF.

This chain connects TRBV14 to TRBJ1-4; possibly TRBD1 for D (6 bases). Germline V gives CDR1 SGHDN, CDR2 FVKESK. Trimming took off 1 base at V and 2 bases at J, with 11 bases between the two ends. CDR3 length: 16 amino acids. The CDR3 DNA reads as TGTGCCAGCAGCCAAGTCACAGGGACCACTAATGAAAAACTGTTTTTT. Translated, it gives CASSQVTGTTNEKLFF. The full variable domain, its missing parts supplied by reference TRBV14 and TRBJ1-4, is EAGVTQFPSHSVIEKGQTVTLRCDPISGHDNLYWYRRVMGKEIKFLLHFVKESKQDESGMPNNRFLAERTGGTYSTLKVQPAELEDSGVYFCASSQVTGTTNEKLFFGSGTQLSVL.

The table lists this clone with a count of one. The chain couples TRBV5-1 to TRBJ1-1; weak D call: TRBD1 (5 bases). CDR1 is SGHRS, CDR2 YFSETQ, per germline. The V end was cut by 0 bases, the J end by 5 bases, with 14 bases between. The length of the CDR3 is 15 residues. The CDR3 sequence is CASSLDWEGITEAFF. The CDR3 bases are TGCGCCAGCAGCTTGGATTGGGAGGGGATAACTGAAGCTTTCTTT. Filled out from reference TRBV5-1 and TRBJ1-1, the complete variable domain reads KAGVTQTPRYLIKTRGQQVTLSCSPISGHRSVSWYQQTPGQGLQFLFEYFSETQRNKGNFPGRFSGRQFSNSRSEMNVSTLELGDSALYLCASSLDWEGITEAFFGQGTRLTVV.

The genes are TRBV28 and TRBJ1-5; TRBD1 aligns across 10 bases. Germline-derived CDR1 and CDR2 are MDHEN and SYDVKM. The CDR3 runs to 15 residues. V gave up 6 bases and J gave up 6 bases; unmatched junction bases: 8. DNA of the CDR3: TGTGCCAGCAGCCCCGGGACAGGGGCTAGTCAGCCCCAGCATTTT. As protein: CASSPGTGASQPQHF.

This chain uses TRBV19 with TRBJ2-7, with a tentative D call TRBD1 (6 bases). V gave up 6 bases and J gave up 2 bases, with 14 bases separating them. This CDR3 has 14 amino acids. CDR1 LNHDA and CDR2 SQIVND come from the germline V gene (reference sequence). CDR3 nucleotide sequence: TGTGCCAGTAGCCCGATACAGGGAACCTACGAGCAGTACTTC. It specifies CASSPIQGTYEQYF. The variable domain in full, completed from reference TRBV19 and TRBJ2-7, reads DGGITQSPKYLFRKEGQNVTLSCEQNLNHDAMYWYRQDPGQGLRLIYYSQIVNDFQKGDIAEGYSVSREKKESFPLTVTSAQKNPTAFYLCASSPIQGTYEQYFGPGTRLTVT.

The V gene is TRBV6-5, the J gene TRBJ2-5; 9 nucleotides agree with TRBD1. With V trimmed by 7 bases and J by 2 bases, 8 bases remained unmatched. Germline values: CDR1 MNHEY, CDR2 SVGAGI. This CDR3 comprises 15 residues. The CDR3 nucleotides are TGTGCCAGCACCGGCCCCGGACAGGGGCAAGAGACCCAGTACTTC. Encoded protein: CASTGPGQGQETQYF.

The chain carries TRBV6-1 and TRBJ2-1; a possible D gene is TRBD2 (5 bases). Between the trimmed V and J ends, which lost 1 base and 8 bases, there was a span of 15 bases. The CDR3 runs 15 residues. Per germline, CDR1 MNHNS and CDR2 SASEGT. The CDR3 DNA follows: TGTGCCAGCAGTGAAGTGGTGGGAGAAGACGATGAGCAGTTCTTC. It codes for CASSEVVGEDDEQFF.